This is a list of T cell receptor beta chains from one sample in a study of response to subunit inactivated influenza vaccine. TCRdb reprocessed the RT-PCR reads via MiXCR and lists one record per CDR3 protein. The data show roughly 170,000 distinct CDR3 sequences, with around 9.2% seen just once and approximately 10% held by the top ten. Sample: non-naive T cells sorted from PBMCs, taken on the day of vaccination. The receptors were gathered from a middle-aged man who received an inactivated influenza vaccine. Each CDR3 is given with its conserved first and last residue. Fields, in order: D gene, J gene, V gene, clone size, CDR3 protein, CDR3 DNA. D genes are given only for firm matches. Clone size appears in some rows only: once, few, many, or a class for an expanded clone.

D: NA; J: TRBJ1-1; V: TRBV19; size: NA; CDR3: CASKFIRAGEAFF; DNA: TGTGCCAGTAAGTTCATCAGGGCCGGTGAAGCTTTCTTT
D: TRBD2; J: TRBJ2-7; V: TRBV7-6; size: NA; CDR3: CASSRGTSFSYEQYF; DNA: TGTGCCAGTAGTCGAGGGACTAGCTTCTCCTACGAGCAGTACTTC
D: NA; J: TRBJ2-7; V: TRBV6-6; size: many; CDR3: CASSYSGGEQYF; DNA: TGTGCCAGCAGTTACTCGGGGGGCGAGCAGTACTTC
D: NA; J: TRBJ1-4; V: TRBV29-1; size: few; CDR3: CSVEARGGAANEKLFF; DNA: TGCAGCGTTGAAGCGCGGGGCGGGGCCGCGAATGAAAAACTGTTTTTT
D: NA; J: TRBJ1-3; V: TRBV10-1; size: NA; CDR3: CASSEGTSGNTIYF; DNA: TGCGCCAGCAGTGAAGGGACTTCTGGAAACACCATATATTTT
D: TRBD2; J: TRBJ2-3; V: TRBV5-1; size: many; CDR3: CASSGGHGTGGDTQYF; DNA: TGCGCCAGCAGCGGAGGACACGGGACCGGGGGGGATACGCAGTATTTT
D: TRBD2; J: TRBJ2-5; V: TRBV12-3/TRBV12-4; size: many; CDR3: CACSPGGLEETQYF; DNA: TGTGCCTGCAGCCCGGGGGGGCTGGAAGAGACCCAGTACTTC
D: NA; J: TRBJ1-6; V: TRBV10-3; size: NA; CDR3: CAISVGTTRSPLHF; DNA: TGTGCCATCAGTGTAGGGACAACCAGATCACCCCTTCACTTT
D: NA; J: TRBJ2-2; V: TRBV5-1; size: few; CDR3: CASSLARQNTGELFF; DNA: TGCGCCAGCAGCTTGGCAAGGCAGAACACCGGGGAGCTGTTTTTT
D: TRBD2; J: TRBJ2-1; V: TRBV5-6; size: NA; CDR3: CASSLWGGSSYNEQFF; DNA: TGTGCCAGCAGCTTGTGGGGGGGGAGCTCCTACAATGAGCAGTTCTTC
D: NA; J: TRBJ1-2; V: TRBV28; size: NA; CDR3: CASSLTGFGENGYTF; DNA: TGTGCCAGCAGTCTCACAGGTTTCGGAGAGAATGGCTACACCTTC
D: NA; J: TRBJ2-7; V: TRBV29-1; size: NA; CDR3: CSVEDEQYF; DNA: TGCAGCGTTGAGGACGAGCAGTACTTC
D: NA; J: TRBJ2-1; V: TRBV4-3; size: many; CDR3: CASSQGLRPGDEQFF; DNA: TGCGCCAGCAGCCAAGGACTCCGCCCTGGGGATGAGCAGTTCTTC
D: NA; J: TRBJ2-7; V: TRBV11-2; size: few; CDR3: CASSWDVYEQYF; DNA: TGTGCCAGCAGCTGGGACGTATACGAGCAGTACTTC
D: NA; J: TRBJ1-4; V: TRBV5-1; size: few; CDR3: CASSQTQTERNEKLFF; DNA: TGCGCCAGCAGCCAAACCCAGACAGAAAGGAATGAAAAACTGTTTTTT
D: NA; J: TRBJ2-1; V: TRBV14; size: NA; CDR3: CASSRSTGLAVSSSYNEQFF; DNA: TGTGCCAGCAGCCGATCTACGGGACTCGCTGTTTCAAGCTCCTACAATGAGCAGTTCTTC
D: TRBD2; J: TRBJ2-4; V: TRBV20-1; size: few; CDR3: CSAVLAGDLKNIQYF; DNA: TGCAGTGCCGTACTAGCGGGGGACCTTAAAAACATTCAGTACTTC
D: NA; J: TRBJ1-6; V: TRBV15; size: many; CDR3: CATSTENSPLHF; DNA: TGTGCCACCAGTACCGAGAATTCACCCCTCCACTTT
D: NA; J: TRBJ1-5; V: TRBV20-1; size: NA; CDR3: CSARAGEFSNQPQHF; DNA: TGCAGTGCTAGAGCAGGGGAGTTTAGCAATCAGCCCCAGCATTTT
D: NA; J: TRBJ1-5; V: TRBV7-2; size: many; CDR3: CASRTGQGGPQHF; DNA: TGTGCCAGCAGGACCGGGCAAGGGGGGCCCCAGCATTTT
D: NA; J: TRBJ1-2; V: TRBV7-2; size: few; CDR3: CASSFGHLDYGYTF; DNA: TGTGCCAGCAGCTTTGGCCATTTAGACTATGGCTACACCTTC
D: NA; J: TRBJ2-7; V: TRBV9; size: NA; CDR3: CASSVSDGSSYEQYF; DNA: TGTGCCAGCAGCGTATCTGACGGAAGCTCCTACGAGCAGTACTTC
D: TRBD1; J: TRBJ2-2; V: TRBV4-3; size: few; CDR3: CASSQEPGQLTGELFF; DNA: TGCGCCAGCAGCCAGGAACCGGGACAGCTCACCGGGGAGCTGTTTTTT
D: NA; J: TRBJ2-1; V: TRBV11-2; size: many; CDR3: CASSLKATVGEQFF; DNA: TGTGCCAGCAGCTTAAAGGCGACCGTGGGTGAGCAGTTCTTC
D: NA; J: TRBJ2-1; V: TRBV4-1; size: NA; CDR3: CASSQRPSGPNEQFF; DNA: TGCGCCAGCAGCCAAAGGCCTAGTGGCCCCAATGAGCAGTTCTTC
D: NA; J: TRBJ2-1; V: TRBV7-6; size: NA; CDR3: CASSPTPASEYNEQFF; DNA: TGTGCCAGCAGCCCTACGCCGGCTAGCGAGTACAATGAGCAGTTCTTC
D: NA; J: TRBJ1-2; V: TRBV15; size: NA; CDR3: CATSRATNYGYTF; DNA: TGTGCCACCAGCAGAGCCACCAACTATGGCTACACCTTC
D: TRBD1; J: TRBJ1-1; V: TRBV28; size: many; CDR3: CASEVKGAGAFF; DNA: TGTGCCAGTGAAGTTAAGGGGGCCGGGGCTTTCTTT
D: NA; J: TRBJ2-2; V: TRBV7-2; size: many; CDR3: CASSFGNGVASTGELFF; DNA: TGTGCCAGCAGCTTTGGAAACGGCGTAGCGTCCACCGGGGAGCTGTTTTTT
D: NA; J: TRBJ1-2; V: TRBV4-3; size: many; CDR3: CASSHADRVYGYTF; DNA: TGCGCCAGCAGCCACGCAGACAGAGTCTATGGCTACACCTTC
D: NA; J: TRBJ2-2; V: TRBV12-3/TRBV12-4; size: NA; CDR3: CASGLGGTGELFF; DNA: TGTGCCAGCGGCTTGGGGGGAACCGGGGAGCTGTTTTTT
D: TRBD1; J: TRBJ2-2; V: TRBV6-5; size: NA; CDR3: CASSSTGGSNTGELFF; DNA: TGTGCCAGCAGTTCCACAGGGGGCTCGAACACCGGGGAGCTGTTTTTT
D: NA; J: TRBJ2-7; V: TRBV18; size: NA; CDR3: CASSPNVDEQYF; DNA: TGTGCCAGCTCACCTAACGTTGACGAGCAGTACTTC
D: NA; J: TRBJ2-2; V: TRBV5-1; size: few; CDR3: CASSLGQTNTGELFF; DNA: TGCGCCAGCAGCTTGGGACAGACGAACACCGGGGAGCTGTTTTTT
D: TRBD1; J: TRBJ1-2; V: TRBV6-2/TRBV6-3; size: many; CDR3: CASSPLRTGASYGYTF; DNA: TGTGCCAGCAGTCCACTCCGGACAGGGGCGAGCTATGGCTACACCTTC
D: NA; J: TRBJ1-6; V: TRBV5-1; size: few; CDR3: CASSTNSGTKPRSPLHF; DNA: TGCGCCAGCAGCACGAATTCCGGGACTAAACCCCGGTCACCCCTCCACTTT
D: NA; J: TRBJ2-7; V: TRBV6-2/TRBV6-3; size: few; CDR3: CASSYAVNGIYEQYF; DNA: TGTGCCAGCAGTTATGCAGTAAACGGCATCTACGAGCAGTACTTC
D: NA; J: TRBJ1-1; V: TRBV29-1; size: many; CDR3: CSADRDTNTEAFF; DNA: TGCAGCGCAGACCGGGACACGAACACTGAAGCTTTCTTT
D: NA; J: TRBJ1-1; V: TRBV20-1; size: NA; CDR3: CSARSLSTEAFF; DNA: TGCAGTGCTAGGTCCCTGTCGACTGAAGCTTTCTTT
D: NA; J: TRBJ2-4; V: TRBV28; size: few; CDR3: CASSSGFYGDKNIQYF; DNA: TGTGCCAGCAGTTCCGGGTTTTACGGGGACAAAAACATTCAGTACTTC
D: NA; J: TRBJ1-1; V: TRBV18; size: many; CDR3: CASSSRVGAFF; DNA: TGTGCCAGCTCCTCTCGAGTAGGGGCTTTCTTT
D: TRBD2; J: TRBJ2-1; V: TRBV20-1; size: NA; CDR3: CSASSSGRVSSYNEQFF; DNA: TGCAGTGCTAGTTCCAGCGGGAGGGTTAGCTCCTACAATGAGCAGTTCTTC
D: TRBD1; J: TRBJ1-5; V: TRBV28; size: NA; CDR3: CASSTRTGGNQPQHF; DNA: TGTGCCAGCAGTACCCGGACAGGGGGAAATCAGCCCCAGCATTTT
D: NA; J: TRBJ2-7; V: TRBV28; size: many; CDR3: CASSRQVPYEQYF; DNA: TGTGCCAGCAGCAGGCAGGTTCCCTACGAGCAGTACTTC
D: TRBD1; J: TRBJ1-1; V: TRBV6-2/TRBV6-3; size: NA; CDR3: CASSTGTGGRMEAFF; DNA: TGTGCCAGCAGTACCGGGACAGGGGGCAGGATGGAAGCTTTCTTT
D: NA; J: TRBJ2-2; V: TRBV5-1; size: many; CDR3: CASSPTGFTGELFF; DNA: TGCGCCAGCAGCCCCACAGGGTTCACCGGGGAGCTGTTTTTT
D: NA; J: TRBJ1-1; V: TRBV2; size: NA; CDR3: CASSVEGRMNTEAFF; DNA: TGTGCCAGCAGTGTTGAGGGACGTATGAACACTGAAGCTTTCTTT
D: NA; J: TRBJ2-5; V: TRBV11-1; size: many; CDR3: CASSLEGRLRQKGQGTQYF; DNA: TGTGCCAGCAGCTTAGAAGGCAGGCTACGACAAAAGGGACAAGGGACCCAGTACTTC
D: NA; J: TRBJ1-2; V: TRBV28; size: many; CDR3: CASSLDGNYGYTF; DNA: TGTGCCAGCAGTCTAGACGGGAACTATGGCTACACCTTC
D: NA; J: TRBJ2-2; V: TRBV12-3/TRBV12-4; size: few; CDR3: CASTPTGVQYTGELFF; DNA: TGTGCCAGCACCCCGACCGGGGTCCAGTACACCGGGGAGCTGTTTTTT
D: NA; J: TRBJ1-2; V: TRBV6-1; size: few; CDR3: CASTPAANYGYTF; DNA: TGTGCCAGCACCCCGGCAGCTAACTATGGCTACACCTTC
D: NA; J: TRBJ1-2; V: TRBV6-2/TRBV6-3; size: few; CDR3: CASTGTSYGYTF; DNA: TGTGCCAGCACAGGGACAAGCTATGGCTACACCTTC
D: NA; J: TRBJ1-2; V: TRBV6-6; size: NA; CDR3: CASKLPGGAGYTF; DNA: TGTGCCAGCAAACTCCCGGGGGGGGCTGGCTACACCTTC
D: TRBD2; J: TRBJ2-2; V: TRBV28; size: few; CDR3: CASNQAGGNTGELFF; DNA: TGTGCCAGCAACCAAGCGGGGGGGAACACCGGGGAGCTGTTTTTT
D: NA; J: TRBJ1-1; V: TRBV4-1; size: many; CDR3: CASSRLMVGLSTEAFF; DNA: TGCGCCAGCAGCCGACTCATGGTGGGGTTAAGTACTGAAGCTTTCTTT
D: NA; J: TRBJ2-5; V: TRBV10-3; size: medium-sized; CDR3: CAISTSEETQYF; DNA: TGTGCCATCAGCACTAGTGAGGAGACCCAGTACTTC
D: NA; J: TRBJ2-2; V: TRBV11-1; size: NA; CDR3: CASSLSPLRGSSTGELFF; DNA: TGTGCCAGCAGCTTAAGCCCACTCCGGGGAAGTAGCACCGGGGAGCTGTTTTTT